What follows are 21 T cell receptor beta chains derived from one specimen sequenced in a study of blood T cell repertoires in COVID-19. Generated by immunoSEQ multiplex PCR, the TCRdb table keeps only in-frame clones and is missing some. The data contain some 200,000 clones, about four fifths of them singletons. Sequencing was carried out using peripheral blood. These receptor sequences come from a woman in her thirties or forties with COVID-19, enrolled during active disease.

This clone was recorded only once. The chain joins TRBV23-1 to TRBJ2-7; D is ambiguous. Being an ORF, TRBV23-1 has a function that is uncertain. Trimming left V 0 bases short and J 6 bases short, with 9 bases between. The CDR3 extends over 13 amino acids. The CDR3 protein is CASSQSRLLEQYV. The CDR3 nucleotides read TGCGCCAGCAGTCAATCGAGGTTGCTCGAGCAGTACGTC.

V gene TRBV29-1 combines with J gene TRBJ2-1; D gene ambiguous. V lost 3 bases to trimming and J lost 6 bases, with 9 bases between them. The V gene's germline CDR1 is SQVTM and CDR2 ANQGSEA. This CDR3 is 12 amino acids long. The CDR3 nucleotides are TGCAGCGTTGAGTTTGGCGGCAATGAGCAGTTCTTC. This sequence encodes CSVEFGGNEQFF.

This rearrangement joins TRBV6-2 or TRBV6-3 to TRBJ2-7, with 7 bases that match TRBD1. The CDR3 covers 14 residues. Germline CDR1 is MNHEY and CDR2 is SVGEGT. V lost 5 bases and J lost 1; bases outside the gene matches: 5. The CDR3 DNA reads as TGTGCCAGCAGTCGCCGGGACAGATCCTACGAGCAGTACGTC. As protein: CASSRRDRSYEQYV.

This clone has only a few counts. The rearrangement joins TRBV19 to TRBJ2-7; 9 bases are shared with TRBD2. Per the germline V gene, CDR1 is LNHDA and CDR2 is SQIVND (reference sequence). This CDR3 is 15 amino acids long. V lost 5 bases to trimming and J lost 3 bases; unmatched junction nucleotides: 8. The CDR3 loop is CASSPTGLAYYEQYF. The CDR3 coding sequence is TGTGCCAGTAGTCCAACGGGACTAGCCTACTACGAGCAGTACTTC.

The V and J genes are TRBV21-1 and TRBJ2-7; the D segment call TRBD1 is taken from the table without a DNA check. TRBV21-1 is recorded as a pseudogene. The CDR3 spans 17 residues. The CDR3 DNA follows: TGTGCCAGCAGCAAAGGGCCCCAGGGATGTAGCTCCTACGAGCAGTACGTC. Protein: CASSKGPQGCSSYEQYV.

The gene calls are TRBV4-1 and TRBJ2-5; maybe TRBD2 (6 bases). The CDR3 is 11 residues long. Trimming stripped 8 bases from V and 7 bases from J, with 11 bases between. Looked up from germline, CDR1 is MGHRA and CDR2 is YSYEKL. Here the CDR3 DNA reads TGCGCCAGCTCGCTGGGAGGGACCCAGTACTTC. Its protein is CASSLGGTQYF.

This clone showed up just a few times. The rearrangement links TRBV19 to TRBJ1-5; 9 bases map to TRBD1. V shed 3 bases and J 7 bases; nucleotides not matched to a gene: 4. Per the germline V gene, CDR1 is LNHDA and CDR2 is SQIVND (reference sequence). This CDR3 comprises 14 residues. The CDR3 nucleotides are TGTGCCAGTAGTATGGGACAGGGTTGGCAGCCCCAGCATTTT. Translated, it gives CASSMGQGWQPQHF.

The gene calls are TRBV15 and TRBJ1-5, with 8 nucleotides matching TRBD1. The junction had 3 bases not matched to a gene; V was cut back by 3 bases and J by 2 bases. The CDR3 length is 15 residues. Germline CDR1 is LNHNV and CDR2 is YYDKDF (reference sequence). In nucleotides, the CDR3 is TGTGCCACCAGCAGCAGGGGGCTGCGCAATCAGCCCCAGCATTTT. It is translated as CATSSRGLRNQPQHF. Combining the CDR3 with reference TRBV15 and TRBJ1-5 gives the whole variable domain DAMVIQNPRYQVTQFGKPVTLSCSQTLNHNVMYWYQQKSSQAPKLLFHYYDKDFNNEADTPDNFQSRRPNTSFCFLDIRSPGLGDTAMYLCATSSRGLRNQPQHFGDGTRLSIL.

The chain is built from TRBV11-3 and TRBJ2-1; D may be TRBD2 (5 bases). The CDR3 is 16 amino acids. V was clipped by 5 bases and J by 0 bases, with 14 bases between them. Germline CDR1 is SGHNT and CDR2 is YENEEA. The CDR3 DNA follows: TGTGCCAGCAGCACACGGACTTCTGGCTCCTACAATGAGCAGTTCTTC. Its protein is CASSTRTSGSYNEQFF.

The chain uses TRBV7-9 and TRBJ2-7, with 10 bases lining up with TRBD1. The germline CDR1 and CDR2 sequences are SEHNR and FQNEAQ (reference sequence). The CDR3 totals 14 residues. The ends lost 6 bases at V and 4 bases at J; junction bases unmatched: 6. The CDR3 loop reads CASRYGTGAYEQYF. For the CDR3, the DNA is TGTGCCAGCAGATACGGGACAGGGGCGTACGAGCAGTACTTC. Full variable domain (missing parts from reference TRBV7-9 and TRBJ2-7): DTGVSQNPRHKITKRGQNVTFRCDPISEHNRLYWYRQTLGQGPEFLTYFQNEAQLEKSRLLSDRFSAERPKGSFSTLEIQRTEQGDSAMYLCASRYGTGAYEQYFGPGTRLTVT.

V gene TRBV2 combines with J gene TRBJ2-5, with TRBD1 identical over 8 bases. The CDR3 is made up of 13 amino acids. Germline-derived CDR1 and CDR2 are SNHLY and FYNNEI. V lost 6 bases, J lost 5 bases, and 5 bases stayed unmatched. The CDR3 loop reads CASRTGEGETQYF. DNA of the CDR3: TGTGCCAGCAGGACAGGGGAAGGGGAGACCCAGTACTTC.

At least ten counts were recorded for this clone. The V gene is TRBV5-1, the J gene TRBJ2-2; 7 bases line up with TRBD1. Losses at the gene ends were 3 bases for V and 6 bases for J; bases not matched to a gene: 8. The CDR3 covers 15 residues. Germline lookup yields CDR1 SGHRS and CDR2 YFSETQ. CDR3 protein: CASSSGQLWAGELFF. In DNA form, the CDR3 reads TGCGCCAGCAGCTCGGGACAGCTCTGGGCCGGGGAGCTGTTTTTT.

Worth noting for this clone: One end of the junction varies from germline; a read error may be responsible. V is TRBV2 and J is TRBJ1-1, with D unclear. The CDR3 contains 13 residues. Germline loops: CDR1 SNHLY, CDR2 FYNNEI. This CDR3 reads CASSEDIDTEAFF. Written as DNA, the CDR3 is TGTGCCAGCAGCGAAGACATCGACACTGAAGCTTTCTTT.

CDR3 region: CASSLTTGSYGYTF. The CDR3 DNA follows: TGTGCCAGCAGCCTCACGACCGGGAGCTATGGCTACACCTTC. This chain connects TRBV3-1 (or the pseudogene TRBV3-2) to TRBJ1-2; D ambiguous. Germline-derived CDR1 and CDR2 are LGHDT and YNNKEL (reference sequence). Trimming removed 4 bases from V and 4 bases from J, with 13 bases in between. CDR3 length equals 14 residues.

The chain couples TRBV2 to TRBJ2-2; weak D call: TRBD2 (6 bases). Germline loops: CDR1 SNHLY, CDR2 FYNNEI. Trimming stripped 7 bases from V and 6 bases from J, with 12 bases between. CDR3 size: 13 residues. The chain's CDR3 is CASKRSGAGELFF. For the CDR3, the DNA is TGTGCCAGCAAGAGGTCGGGGGCCGGGGAGCTGTTTTTT.

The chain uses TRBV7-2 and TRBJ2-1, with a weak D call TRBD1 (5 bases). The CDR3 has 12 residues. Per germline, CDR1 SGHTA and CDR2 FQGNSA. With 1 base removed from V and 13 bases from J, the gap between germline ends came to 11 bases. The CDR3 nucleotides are TGTGCCAGCAGCTTAGGCCCTGGGGCCCAGTTCTTC. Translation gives CASSLGPGAQFF. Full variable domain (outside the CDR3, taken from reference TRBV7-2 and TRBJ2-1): GAGVSQSPSNKVTEKGKDVELRCDPISGHTALYWYRQSLGQGLEFLIYFQGNSAPDKSGLPSDRFSAERTGGSVSTLTIQRTQQEDSAVYLCASSLGPGAQFFGPGTRLTVL.

In DNA, the CDR3 is TGTGCCAGAATGGACAAATCCGAAGAAGAGAGGCCCTACACCTTC. As protein: CARMDKSEEERPYTF. This chain uses TRBV21-1 with TRBJ1-2; the table calls TRBD1, which could not be checked here. TRBV21-1 is assigned pseudogene status. CDR3 length: 15 residues.

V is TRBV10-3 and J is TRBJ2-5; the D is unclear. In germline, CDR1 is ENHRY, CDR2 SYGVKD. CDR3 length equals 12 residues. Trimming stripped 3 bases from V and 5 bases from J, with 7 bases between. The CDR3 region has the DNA TGTGCCATCAGTGATCTAAAGGAGACCCAGTACTTC. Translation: CAISDLKETQYF.

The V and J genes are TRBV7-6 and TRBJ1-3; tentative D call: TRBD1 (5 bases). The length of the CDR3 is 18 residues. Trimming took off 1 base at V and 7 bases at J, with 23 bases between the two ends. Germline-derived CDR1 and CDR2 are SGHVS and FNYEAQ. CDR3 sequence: CASSLEHRHEGHSNTIYF. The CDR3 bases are TGTGCCAGCAGCTTAGAACACAGGCACGAAGGTCACAGCAACACCATATATTTT.

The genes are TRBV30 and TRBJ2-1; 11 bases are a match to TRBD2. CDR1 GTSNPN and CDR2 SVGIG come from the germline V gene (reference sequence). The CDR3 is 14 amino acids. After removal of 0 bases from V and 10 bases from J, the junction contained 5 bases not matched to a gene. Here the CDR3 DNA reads TGTGCCTGGAGTGTTCCTTGGACTAGCGGGGAGCAGTTCTTC. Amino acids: CAWSVPWTSGEQFF.

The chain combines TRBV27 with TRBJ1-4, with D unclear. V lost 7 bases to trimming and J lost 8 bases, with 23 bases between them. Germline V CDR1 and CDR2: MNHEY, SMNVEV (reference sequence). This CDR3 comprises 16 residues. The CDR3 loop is CASTLHGGPRSEKLFF. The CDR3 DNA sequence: TGTGCCAGCACTCTGCACGGTGGGCCCCGAAGCGAAAAACTGTTTTTT. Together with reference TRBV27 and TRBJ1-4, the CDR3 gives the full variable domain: EAQVTQNPRYLITVTGKKLTVTCSQNMNHEYMSWYRQDPGLGLRQIYYSMNVEVTDKGDVPEGYKVSRKEKRNFPLILESPSPNQTSLYFCASTLHGGPRSEKLFFGSGTQLSVL.